Following are 4 T cell receptor beta chains from one sample sequenced in a study of shared clonotypes between healthy human individuals. TCRdb's table, derived via immunoSEQ multiplex PCR, lists solely in-frame clones and lacks some. This table has some 510,000 clones, 60% to 85% appearing once. Material: PBMCs. The receptors were sampled from a woman aged 40 to 50 in good health. Some clones in this sample may be carry-over from other donors' samples.

The rearrangement uses TRBV7-8 and TRBJ2-1; D gene ambiguous. The germline CDR1 and CDR2 sequences are SGHVS and FQNEAQ. The CDR3 has 13 residues. V lost 3 bases to trimming and J lost 6 bases, with 9 bases between them. For the CDR3, the DNA is TGTGCCAGCAGCTTTGGACCCCGCAATGAGCAGTTCTTC. Its translation: CASSFGPRNEQFF.

This chain joins TRBV6-6 and TRBJ2-2; D might be TRBD1 (6 bases). The CDR3 totals 16 residues. The germline gives CDR1 MNHNY, CDR2 SVGAGI (reference sequence). Trimming cost V 4 bases and J 1 base, with 13 bases left between them. The CDR3 nucleotides read TGTGCCAGCAGTTCCACAGGGCAGCGGAACACCGGGGAGCTGTTTTTT. Translated: CASSSTGQRNTGELFF.

The V and J genes are TRBV28 and TRBJ2-2; 9 nucleotides match TRBD1. Per germline, CDR1 MDHEN and CDR2 SYDVKM. Trimming took 5 bases from V and 7 from J; bases not matched to a gene: 11. This CDR3 region has 16 residues. The CDR3 region has the DNA TGTGCCAGCAGTCTACCGGGACAGGGTCTGGGCGGGGAGCTGTTTTTT. Its protein is CASSLPGQGLGGELFF.

The chain uses TRBV18 and TRBJ2-7, with 11 bases matching TRBD2. The V gene end was trimmed by 1 base and the J gene end by 7 bases; junction bases not matched to a gene: 9. The CDR3 is 16 amino acids. CDR1 is KGHSH and CDR2 is LQKENI in the germline V gene. The CDR3 nucleotides read TGTGCCAGCTCACCACTCTTCGGGACTAGCGGAAATGAGCAGTACTTC. Translated: CASSPLFGTSGNEQYF.